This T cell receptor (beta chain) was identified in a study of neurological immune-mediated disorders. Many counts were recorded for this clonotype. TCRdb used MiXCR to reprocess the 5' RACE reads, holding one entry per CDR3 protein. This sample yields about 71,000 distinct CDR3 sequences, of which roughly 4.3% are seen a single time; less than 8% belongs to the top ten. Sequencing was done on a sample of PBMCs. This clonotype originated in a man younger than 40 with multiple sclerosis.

As DNA, the CDR3 is TGCGCCAGCAGCGCTGGGGGGCCTATAGCCAAAAACATTCAGTACTTC. This encodes CASSAGGPIAKNIQYF. This rearrangement joins TRBV5-1 to TRBJ2-4; D possibly matches TRBD1 or TRBD2 (6 bases each). Per germline, CDR1 SGHRS and CDR2 YFSETQ. The CDR3 covers 16 residues. V was clipped by 4 bases and J by 0 bases, with 14 bases between them.